The rows below give T cell receptor beta chains drawn from one sample of a study of Ad26.COV2.S vaccination and SARS-CoV-2 variants. Clones were sequenced by immunoSEQ multiplex PCR, and TCRdb holds only the in-frame ones, with some missing. The repertoire includes about 500,000 clones, roughly nine tenths of them detected once, and 1.5% to 2% sits in the top ten. Specimen: peripheral blood, collected in a trial of Ad26.COV2.S vaccine versus placebo. The receptors shown here come from a person aged 18-65 years who received the Ad26.COV2.S COVID-19 vaccine or a placebo. CDR3s include the opening cysteine and the closing phenylalanine or tryptophan. D genes are given only for firm matches. The size field is filled for only some rows; it gives once, few, many or a size class.

size,length,J,D,V,DNA,CDR3
few,13,TRBJ2-7,TRBD1,TRBV13,TGTGCCAGCAGCCGCGACAGGGCCCACGAGCAGTACTTC,CASSRDRAHEQYF
.,14,TRBJ1-2,.,TRBV6-5,TGTGCCAGCAGTCTCAGGTTCCCTAACTATGGCTACACCTTC,CASSLRFPNYGYTF
.,14,TRBJ2-7,.,TRBV5-1,TGCGCCAGCAGCTTGGCGACAGCCACCTACGAGCAGTACTTC,CASSLATATYEQYF
.,16,TRBJ2-2,.,TRBV27,TGTGCCAGCAGTCTAGCCCTAGGACGAGGCGGGGGGGAGCTGTTTTTT,CASSLALGRGGGELFF
.,13,TRBJ2-3,.,TRBV3-1/TRBV3-2,TGTGCCAGCGGACTCTTTGGGGGGGATACGCAGTATTTT,CASGLFGGDTQYF
once,16,TRBJ2-5,TRBD2,TRBV24-1,TGTGCCACCAGTGATGTCGATAGCGGGGGGACCGAGACCCAGTACTTC,CATSDVDSGGTETQYF
once,15,TRBJ2-7,TRBD1,TRBV5-1,TGCGCCAGCAGACAACCAGGGGGCGCTGGTTACGAGCAGTACTTC,CASRQPGGAGYEQYF
.,15,TRBJ2-2,TRBD2,TRBV10-1,TGCGCCAGCAGTGAGTCGATAGCGGGAGCAGGGGAGCTGTTTTTT,CASSESIAGAGELFF
.,18,TRBJ2-1,.,TRBV12-2,TGTGCAAGTCGCTCCCCGTTATTAGTGGCGGGAGGGCGGAATGAGCAGTTCTTC,CASRSPLLVAGGRNEQFF
few,13,TRBJ2-7,.,TRBV4-2,TGTGCCAGCAGCCTTGGGGAGGACTACGAGCAGTACTTC,CASSLGEDYEQYF
.,14,TRBJ2-7,.,TRBV27,TGTGCCAGCAGTTTAAGGGTCGGGATCTACGAGCAGTACTTC,CASSLRVGIYEQYF
.,16,TRBJ2-5,TRBD1,TRBV2,TGTGCCAGCAGTGGCCACTTGGGGACAGTTCGAGAGACCCAGTACTTC,CASSGHLGTVRETQYF
.,14,TRBJ1-3,.,TRBV11-2,TGTGCCAGCAGCTTAGTCCGATCGGTGAACACCATATATTTT,CASSLVRSVNTIYF
once,13,TRBJ1-2,.,TRBV3-1/TRBV3-2,TGTGCCAGCAGCCAGACAGAAGTGGATGGCTACACCTTC,CASSQTEVDGYTF
.,17,TRBJ1-2,.,TRBV7-2,TGTGCCAGCAGCTATAGGGCCGGGGGGCGAGCTAACTATGGCTACACCTTC,CASSYRAGGRANYGYTF
.,15,TRBJ2-3,.,TRBV9,TGTGCCAGCAGCGTAATGGGTCGACCCACAGATACGCAGTATTTT,CASSVMGRPTDTQYF
.,14,TRBJ2-5,.,TRBV18,TGTGCCAGCTCACCACCGGGAGGAAGAGAGACCCAGTACTTC,CASSPPGGRETQYF
.,12,TRBJ2-1,.,TRBV12-3/TRBV12-4,TGTGCCAGCTCTAGGGACTACAATGAGCAGTTCTTC,CASSRDYNEQFF
.,17,TRBJ1-5,.,TRBV19,TGTGCCAGTAGTATAGATGGAGATGGAAGATGGGATCAGCCCCAGCATTTT,CASSIDGDGRWDQPQHF
few,15,TRBJ1-5,TRBD1,TRBV28,TGTGCCAGCAGATCTACAGGGGGCATTAATCAGCCCCAGCATTTT,CASRSTGGINQPQHF
.,14,TRBJ2-1,TRBD1,TRBV6-4,TGTGCCAGCAGTTCGACAGGGGGCGCGGATGAGCAGTTCTTC,CASSSTGGADEQFF
.,16,TRBJ2-5,TRBD2,TRBV7-9,TGTGCCAGCAGCTTAAGGGGAAGCGGGGGTCAAGAGACCCAGTACTTC,CASSLRGSGGQETQYF
.,16,TRBJ2-2,TRBD1,TRBV24-1,TGTGCCACCAGTGCCCTCGGGACAGGCTCTGACGGGGAGCTGTTTTTT,CATSALGTGSDGELFF
.,15,TRBJ2-5,.,TRBV7-6,TGTGCCAGCAGCTCCGTCGGGGTTGGGAAAGAGACCCAGTACTTC,CASSSVGVGKETQYF
.,15,TRBJ1-1,.,TRBV2,TGTGCCAGCAGTGGGACTAGCCTAGGGACCACTGAAGCTTTCTTT,CASSGTSLGTTEAFF
.,19,TRBJ2-3,TRBD2,TRBV7-2,TGTGCCAGCAGCTTCCCGCTACTAGCGGGGGGGTTATTCGCAGATACGCAGTATTTT,CASSFPLLAGGLFADTQYF
.,13,TRBJ1-2,TRBD1,TRBV11-2,TGTGCCAGCATCTCGGGACAGGGAACTGGCTACACCTTC,CASISGQGTGYTF
once,12,TRBJ2-1,.,TRBV7-2,TGTGCCAGCAGCCCAGGACTACGTGAGCAGTTCTTC,CASSPGLREQFF
.,13,TRBJ2-2,.,TRBV7-2,TGTGCCAGCAGCTCTAGGAACACCGGGGAGCTGTTTTTT,CASSSRNTGELFF
once,19,TRBJ1-1,.,TRBV6-1,TGTGCCAGCAGTGAAGGAAGGGGCAGCCTGAATTATATGAACACTGAAGCTTTCTTT,CASSEGRGSLNYMNTEAFF
.,13,TRBJ1-1,.,TRBV19,TGTGCCAGTAGTAAGAGAGAGAACACTGAAGCTTTCTTT,CASSKRENTEAFF
once,14,TRBJ2-7,TRBD1,TRBV28,TGTGCCAGCAGTTCGGGACAGGGGGCGAGCGAGCAGTACTTC,CASSSGQGASEQYF
.,15,TRBJ1-5,.,TRBV30,TGTGCCTGGAGTGGAAACAGGGTTTACAATCAGCCCCAGCATTTT,CAWSGNRVYNQPQHF
.,15,TRBJ2-1,TRBD2,TRBV2,TGTGCCAGCAGCGAGGCGGGACTAGTTTACAATGAGCAGTTCTTC,CASSEAGLVYNEQFF
once,16,TRBJ1-6,.,TRBV30,TGTGCCTGGAGTCCACAGAAGTCCGGGGGCGATTCACCCCTCCACTTT,CAWSPQKSGGDSPLHF
.,14,TRBJ1-5,TRBD1,TRBV7-2,TGTGCCAGCAGCTTACGCCAGGGGGGTCAGCCCCAGCATTTT,CASSLRQGGQPQHF
.,14,TRBJ2-7,TRBD2,TRBV6-5,TGTGCCTCTCTACGGGGGGGGGCGCGAGACGAGCAGTACTTC,CASLRGGARDEQYF
.,13,TRBJ1-4,.,TRBV3-1/TRBV3-2,TGTGCCAGCGATAAAAAGGGGGTCGGAAAACTGTTTTTT,CASDKKGVGKLFF
.,16,TRBJ1-5,.,TRBV28,TGTGCCAGCATCTTAGGCGGGGGATGGAGCAATCAGCCCCAGCATTTT,CASILGGGWSNQPQHF
.,16,TRBJ2-1,TRBD2,TRBV2,TGTGCCAGCAGTGGACGGACTAGCGGGAGGAGCAATGAGCAGTTCTTC,CASSGRTSGRSNEQFF
.,14,TRBJ1-3,.,TRBV6-5,TGTGCCAGCAGTAACGGCCCCTCTGGAAACACCATATATTTT,CASSNGPSGNTIYF
.,20,TRBJ2-1,.,TRBV21-1,.,CASSPRDRAIFGAGNNEQFF
.,16,TRBJ2-3,TRBD2,TRBV6-5,TGTGCCAGCAGTTACGCCAGAAGCGGGGGGACAGATACGCAGTATTTT,CASSYARSGGTDTQYF
.,16,TRBJ2-7,TRBD2,TRBV7-2,TGTGCCAGCAGCTTAGCTCCTAGCGGGGGTCAGCGTGAGCAGTACTTC,CASSLAPSGGQREQYF
.,14,TRBJ1-4,.,TRBV6-5,TGTGCCAGCAGTTACGGAGGGGGGAATGAAAAACTGTTTTTT,CASSYGGGNEKLFF
few,15,TRBJ1-1,.,TRBV7-8,TGTGCCAGCAGCCGGGAAGGGGTCCTGAACACTGAAGCTTTCTTT,CASSREGVLNTEAFF
.,12,TRBJ2-1,.,TRBV4-1,TGCGCCAGCAGCCAAGACGCGAATGAGCAGTTCTTC,CASSQDANEQFF
.,14,TRBJ1-4,.,TRBV6-6,TGTGCCAGCACCTCGGGGCGGCCTAATGAAAAACTGTTTTTT,CASTSGRPNEKLFF
.,16,TRBJ2-7,.,TRBV4-3,TGCGCCAGCAGCCAAGATTTTACGCGACTCCCCAACGAGCAGTACTTC,CASSQDFTRLPNEQYF
.,16,TRBJ2-6,TRBD1,TRBV5-1,TGCGCCAGCAGCCAGAGGACAGGTTCAGGGGCCAACGTCCTGACTTTC,CASSQRTGSGANVLTF
many,14,TRBJ2-7,.,TRBV15,TGTGCCACCAGCAGAGAGGCGGATGGCTACGAGCAGTACTTC,CATSREADGYEQYF
.,15,TRBJ2-3,TRBD2,TRBV27,TGTGCCAGCGGGACTAGCGGGCATAGCACAGATACGCAGTATTTT,CASGTSGHSTDTQYF
.,13,TRBJ1-1,.,TRBV18,TGTGCCAGCTCACCACTAGGGGGCACTGAAGCTTTCTTT,CASSPLGGTEAFF
.,14,TRBJ1-3,.,TRBV3-1/TRBV3-2,TGTGCCAGCAGCCGGGGGGACCCTGGAAACACCATATATTTT,CASSRGDPGNTIYF
.,11,TRBJ2-7,.,TRBV2,TGTGCCAGCAGTGAAAGGAGCGAGCAGTACTTC,CASSERSEQYF
.,15,TRBJ1-5,TRBD1,TRBV6-2/TRBV6-3,TGTGCCAGCAGTTCGACAGGGGGCTGGAATCAGCCCCAGCATTTT,CASSSTGGWNQPQHF
.,12,TRBJ2-3,.,TRBV11-2,TGTGCCAGCAGCTCTGTCTCAGATACGCAGTATTTT,CASSSVSDTQYF
.,14,TRBJ1-1,.,TRBV6-5,TGTGCCAGTGGGGGGTATTTGATGAACACTGAAGCTTTCTTT,CASGGYLMNTEAFF